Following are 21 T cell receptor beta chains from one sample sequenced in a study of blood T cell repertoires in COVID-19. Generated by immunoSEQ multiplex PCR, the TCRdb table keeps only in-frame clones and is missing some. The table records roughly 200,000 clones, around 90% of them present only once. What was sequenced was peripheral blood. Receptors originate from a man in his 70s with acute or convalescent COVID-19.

CDR3 in DNA: TGTGCTAGTGGTCCCGGAGTCCCCTATGGCTACACCTTC. Its translation: CASGPGVPYGYTF. This chain connects TRBV12-5 to TRBJ1-2; no reliable D call. V dropped 5 bases and J dropped 4 bases, with 11 bases sitting between them. This CDR3 region has 13 residues. Germline CDR1 is LGHNT and CDR2 is FRNRAP.

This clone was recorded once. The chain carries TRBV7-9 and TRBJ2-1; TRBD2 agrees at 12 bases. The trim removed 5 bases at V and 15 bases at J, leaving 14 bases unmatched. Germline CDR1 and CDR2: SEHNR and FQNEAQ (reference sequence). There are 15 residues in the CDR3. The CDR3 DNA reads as TGTGCCAGCAGCCAGGCGACTAGCGGGAGCCCGAGGGCGTTCTTC. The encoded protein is CASSQATSGSPRAFF. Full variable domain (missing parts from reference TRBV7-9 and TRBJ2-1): DTGVSQNPRHKITKRGQNVTFRCDPISEHNRLYWYRQTLGQGPEFLTYFQNEAQLEKSRLLSDRFSAERPKGSFSTLEIQRTEQGDSAMYLCASSQATSGSPRAFFGPGTRLTVL.

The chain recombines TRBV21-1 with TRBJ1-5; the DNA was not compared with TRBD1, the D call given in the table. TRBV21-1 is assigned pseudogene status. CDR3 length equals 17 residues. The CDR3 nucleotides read TGTGCCAGCAGCAAACAGACAGGGCAATATAGCAATCAGCCCCAGCATTTT. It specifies CASSKQTGQYSNQPQHF.

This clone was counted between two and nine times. The CDR3, as DNA: TGTGCCAGCACCTCGGGTAGCGGAGCCTACGAGCAGTACTTC. Translated: CASTSGSGAYEQYF. The rearrangement uses TRBV28 and TRBJ2-7, with D tentatively TRBD2 (6 bases). Deletions cut 7 bases from V and 2 bases from J, with 15 bases between. Germline V gives CDR1 MDHEN, CDR2 SYDVKM. The CDR3 extends over 14 amino acids.

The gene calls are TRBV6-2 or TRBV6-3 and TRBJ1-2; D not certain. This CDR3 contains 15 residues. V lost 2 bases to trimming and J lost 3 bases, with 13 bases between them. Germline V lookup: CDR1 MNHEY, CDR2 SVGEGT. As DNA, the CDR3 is TGTGCCAGCAGTTACCGCCTTCGGGGAGACTATGGCTACACCTTC. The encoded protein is CASSYRLRGDYGYTF.

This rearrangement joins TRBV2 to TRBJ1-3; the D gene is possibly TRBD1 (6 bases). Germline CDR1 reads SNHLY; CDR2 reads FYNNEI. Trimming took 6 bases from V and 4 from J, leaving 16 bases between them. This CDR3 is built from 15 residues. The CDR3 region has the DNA TGTGCCAGCAGCTCCGAAACAGGGTACGGAAACACCATATATTTT. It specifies CASSSETGYGNTIYF.

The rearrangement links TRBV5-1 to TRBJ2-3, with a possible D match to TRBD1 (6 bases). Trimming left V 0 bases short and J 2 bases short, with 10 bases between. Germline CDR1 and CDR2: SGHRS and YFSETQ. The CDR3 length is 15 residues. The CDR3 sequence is CASSLGGHNTDTQYF. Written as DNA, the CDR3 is TGCGCCAGCAGCTTGGGGGGACACAACACAGATACGCAGTATTTT.

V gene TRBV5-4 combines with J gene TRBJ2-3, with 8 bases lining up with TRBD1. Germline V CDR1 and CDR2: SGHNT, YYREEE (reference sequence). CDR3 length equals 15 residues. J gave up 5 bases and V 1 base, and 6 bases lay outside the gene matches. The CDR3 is CASSLLGTGQDTQYF. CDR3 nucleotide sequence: TGTGCCAGCAGCTTGCTTGGGACAGGTCAAGATACGCAGTATTTT.

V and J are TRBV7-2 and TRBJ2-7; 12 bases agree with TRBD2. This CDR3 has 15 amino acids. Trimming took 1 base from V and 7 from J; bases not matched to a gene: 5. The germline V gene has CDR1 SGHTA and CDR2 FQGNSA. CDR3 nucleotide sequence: TGTGCCAGCAGCTTAGGGCTAGCGGGAGGGCTGGAGCAGTACTTC. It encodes CASSLGLAGGLEQYF.

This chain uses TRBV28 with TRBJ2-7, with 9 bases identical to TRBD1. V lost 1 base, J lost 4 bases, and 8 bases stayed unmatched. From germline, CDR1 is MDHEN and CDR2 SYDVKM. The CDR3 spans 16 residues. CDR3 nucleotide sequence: TGTGCCAGCAGTTTATTCAGTTGGACAGGGGAGTACGAGCAGTACTTC. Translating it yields CASSLFSWTGEYEQYF.

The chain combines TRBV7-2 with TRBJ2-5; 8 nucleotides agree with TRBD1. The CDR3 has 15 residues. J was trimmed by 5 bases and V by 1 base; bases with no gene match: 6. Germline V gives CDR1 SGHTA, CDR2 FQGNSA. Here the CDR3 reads CASSLGQGARETQYF. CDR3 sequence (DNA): TGTGCCAGCAGCTTAGGGCAGGGGGCGCGTGAGACCCAGTACTTC.

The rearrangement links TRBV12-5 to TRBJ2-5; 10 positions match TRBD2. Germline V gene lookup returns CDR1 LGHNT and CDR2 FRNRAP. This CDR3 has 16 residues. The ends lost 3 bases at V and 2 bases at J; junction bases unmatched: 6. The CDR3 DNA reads TGTGCTAGTGGTTTACCAGCGGGAGGGGGACAAGAGACCCAGTACTTC. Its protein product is CASGLPAGGGQETQYF.

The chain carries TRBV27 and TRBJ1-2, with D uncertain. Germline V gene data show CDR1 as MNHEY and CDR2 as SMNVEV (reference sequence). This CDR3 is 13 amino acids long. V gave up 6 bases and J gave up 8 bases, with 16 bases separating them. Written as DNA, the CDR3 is TGTGCCAGCAGCCCGAGCGCGAAGAAGGGCTACACCTTC. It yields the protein CASSPSAKKGYTF.

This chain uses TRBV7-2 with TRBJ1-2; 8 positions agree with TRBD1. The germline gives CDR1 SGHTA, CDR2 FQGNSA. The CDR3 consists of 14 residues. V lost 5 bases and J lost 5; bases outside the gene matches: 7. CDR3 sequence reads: CASSVDRGGYGYTF. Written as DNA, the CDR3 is TGTGCCAGCAGCGTCGACAGGGGAGGTTATGGCTACACCTTC.

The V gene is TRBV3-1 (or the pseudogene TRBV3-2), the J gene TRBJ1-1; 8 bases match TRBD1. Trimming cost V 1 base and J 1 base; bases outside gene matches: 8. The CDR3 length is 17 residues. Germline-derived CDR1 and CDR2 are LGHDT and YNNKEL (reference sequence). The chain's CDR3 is CASSQARPGTGNTEAFF. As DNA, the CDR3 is TGTGCCAGCAGCCAAGCCAGGCCCGGGACAGGGAACACTGAAGCTTTCTTT.

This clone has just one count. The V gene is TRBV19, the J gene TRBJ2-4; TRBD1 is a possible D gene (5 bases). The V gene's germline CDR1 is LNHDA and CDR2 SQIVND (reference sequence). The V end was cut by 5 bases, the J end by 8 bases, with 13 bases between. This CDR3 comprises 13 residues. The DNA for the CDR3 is TGTGCCAGTAGTTCGAGGACACAAGACATTCAGTACTTC. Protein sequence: CASSSRTQDIQYF. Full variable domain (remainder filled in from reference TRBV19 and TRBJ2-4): DGGITQSPKYLFRKEGQNVTLSCEQNLNHDAMYWYRQDPGQGLRLIYYSQIVNDFQKGDIAEGYSVSREKKESFPLTVTSAQKNPTAFYLCASSSRTQDIQYFGAGTRLSVL.

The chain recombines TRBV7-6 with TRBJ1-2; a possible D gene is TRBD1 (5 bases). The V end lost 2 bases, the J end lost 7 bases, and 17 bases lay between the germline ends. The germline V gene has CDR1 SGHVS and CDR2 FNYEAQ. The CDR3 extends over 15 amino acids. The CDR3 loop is CASSLRPGGVGGYTF. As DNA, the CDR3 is TGTGCCAGCAGCTTACGTCCGGGGGGGGTCGGTGGCTACACCTTC.

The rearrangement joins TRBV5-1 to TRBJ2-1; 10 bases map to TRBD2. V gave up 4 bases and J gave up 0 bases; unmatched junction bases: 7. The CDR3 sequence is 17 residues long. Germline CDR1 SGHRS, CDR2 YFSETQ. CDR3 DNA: TGCGCCAGCAGCACCTTAGCGGGAGGCCTCTCCTACAATGAGCAGTTCTTC. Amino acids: CASSTLAGGLSYNEQFF.

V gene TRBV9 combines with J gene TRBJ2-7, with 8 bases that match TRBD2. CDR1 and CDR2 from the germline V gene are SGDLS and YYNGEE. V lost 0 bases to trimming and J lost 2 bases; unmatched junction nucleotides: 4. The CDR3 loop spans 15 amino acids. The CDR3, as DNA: TGTGCCAGCAGCGTAGACGCGGGAGGAACCTACGAGCAGTACTTC. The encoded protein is CASSVDAGGTYEQYF.

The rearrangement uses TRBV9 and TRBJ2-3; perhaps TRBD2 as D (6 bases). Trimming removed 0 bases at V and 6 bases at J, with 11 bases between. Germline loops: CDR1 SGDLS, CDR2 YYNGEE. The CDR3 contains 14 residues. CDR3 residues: CASSVGLVGDTQYF. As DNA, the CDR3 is TGTGCCAGCAGCGTAGGACTAGTTGGTGATACGCAGTATTTT.

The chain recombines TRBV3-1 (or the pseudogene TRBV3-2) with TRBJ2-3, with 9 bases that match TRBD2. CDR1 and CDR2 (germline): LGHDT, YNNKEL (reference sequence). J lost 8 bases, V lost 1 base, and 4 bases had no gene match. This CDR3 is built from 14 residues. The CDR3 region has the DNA TGTGCCAGCAGCCAAGGACTAGCGGAAGCTACGCAGTATTTT. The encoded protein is CASSQGLAEATQYF.